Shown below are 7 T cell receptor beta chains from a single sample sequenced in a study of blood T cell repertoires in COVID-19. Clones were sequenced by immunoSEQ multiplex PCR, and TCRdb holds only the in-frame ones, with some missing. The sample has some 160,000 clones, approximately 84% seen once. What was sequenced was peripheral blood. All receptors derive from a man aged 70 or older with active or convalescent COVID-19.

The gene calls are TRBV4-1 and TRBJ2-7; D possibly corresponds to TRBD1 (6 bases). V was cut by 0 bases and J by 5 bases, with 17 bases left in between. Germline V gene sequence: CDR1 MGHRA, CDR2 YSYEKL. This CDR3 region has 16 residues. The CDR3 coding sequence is TGCGCCAGCAGCCAAGAGGGCAGGGGCGCGAAAAACGAGCAGTACTTC. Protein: CASSQEGRGAKNEQYF.

The CDR3 nucleotides are TGTGCCCTAGGGGCACGGTTGAACACTGAAGCTTTCTTT. Its translation is CALGARLNTEAFF. The genes are TRBV12-3 or TRBV12-4 and TRBJ1-1; D perhaps matches TRBD1 (5 bases). The CDR3 runs 13 residues. V was cut by 11 bases and J by 0 bases, with 13 bases left in between.

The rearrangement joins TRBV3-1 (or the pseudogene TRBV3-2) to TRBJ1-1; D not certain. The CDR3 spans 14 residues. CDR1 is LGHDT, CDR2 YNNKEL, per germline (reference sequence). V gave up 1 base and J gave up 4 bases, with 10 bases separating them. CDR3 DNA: TGTGCCAGCAGCCAAGTCGGGTTCGGCACTGAAGCTTTCTTT. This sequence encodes CASSQVGFGTEAFF.

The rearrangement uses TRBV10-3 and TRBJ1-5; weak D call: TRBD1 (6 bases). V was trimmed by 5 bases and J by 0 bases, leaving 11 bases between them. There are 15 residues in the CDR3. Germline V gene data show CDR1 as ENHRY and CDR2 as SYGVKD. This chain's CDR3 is CAISPQGFSNQPQHF. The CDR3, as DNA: TGTGCCATCAGTCCACAGGGTTTTAGCAATCAGCCCCAGCATTTT.

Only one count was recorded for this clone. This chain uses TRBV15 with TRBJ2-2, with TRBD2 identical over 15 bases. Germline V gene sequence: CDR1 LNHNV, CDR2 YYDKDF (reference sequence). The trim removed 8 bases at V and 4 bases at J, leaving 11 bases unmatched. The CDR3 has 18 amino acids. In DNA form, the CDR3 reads TGTGCCACCTCTACTGGAGGACTAGCGGGAGGGGGCACCGGGGAGCTGTTTTTT. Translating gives CATSTGGLAGGGTGELFF.

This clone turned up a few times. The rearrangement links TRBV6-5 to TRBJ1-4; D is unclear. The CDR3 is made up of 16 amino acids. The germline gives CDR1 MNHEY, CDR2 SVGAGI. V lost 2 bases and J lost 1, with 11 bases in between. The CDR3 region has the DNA TGTGCCAGCAGTTACCGGGGAAGAGGAACTAATGAAAAACTGTTTTTT. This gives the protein CASSYRGRGTNEKLFF.

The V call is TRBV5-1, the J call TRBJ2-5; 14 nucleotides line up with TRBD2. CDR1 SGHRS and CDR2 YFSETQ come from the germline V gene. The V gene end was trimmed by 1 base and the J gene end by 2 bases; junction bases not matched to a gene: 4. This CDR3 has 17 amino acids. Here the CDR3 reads CASSLSGLAGGQETQYF. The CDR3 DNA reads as TGCGCCAGCAGCTTGTCCGGACTAGCGGGGGGACAAGAGACCCAGTACTTC.